This paragraph reports one T cell receptor (beta chain). The antigen is unknown. Profiling relied on immunoSEQ multiplex PCR, and the TCRdb table lists in-frame clones only, not all of them. The sample lists tens of thousands of clones, around 80% occurring once. This sample is drawn from a study of early stage breast cancer tumors. Study summary: About 70% of the 16 invasive tumors were ER+, PR+ and HER2-.

General study points: In 14 of 16 patients, blood comparison separated tumor from normal breast. Enriched TCRB sequences shared across patients were mostly commonly generated sequences.

CDR3 length: 14 amino acids. The germline gives CDR1 SGHNT, CDR2 YYREEE (reference sequence). V lost 4 bases, J lost 5 bases, and 6 bases stayed unmatched. The specimen sequenced was blood. The sequence derives from a person in their forties with breast cancer. This chain joins TRBV5-4 and TRBJ2-5; TRBD1 matches at 9 bases. In DNA, the CDR3 is TGTGCCAGCAGCCGTCCCGGGACAGGGGAGACCCAGTACTTC. Residues: CASSRPGTGETQYF.